The sequence of this T cell receptor (beta chain) was determined in a study of blood T cell repertoires in COVID-19. Study-level background: The samples span acute and convalescent COVID-19 from the United States, Italy and Spain. The cDNA or gDNA used as material had been derived from T cells, B-cell-depleted T cells, or PBMCs.

This CDR3 contains 13 residues. The V end lost 1 base, the J end lost 8 bases, and 8 bases lay between the germline ends. Germline V gene data show CDR1 as SGHVS and CDR2 as FQNEAQ. Sequenced by immunoSEQ multiplex PCR; TCRdb stores in-frame clones only, minus some. The profile covers some 260,000 clones, with approximately 85% appearing a single time and roughly 0.8% taken by the ten largest. The chain recombines TRBV7-8 with TRBJ2-2, with D tentatively TRBD2 (5 bases). The sequenced sample was peripheral blood. The receptor comes from a woman in her 30s with acute or convalescent COVID-19. The CDR3 DNA reads as TGTGCCAGCAGCTTAGTCGGGGTTGGGGAGCTGTTTTTT. Translation gives CASSLVGVGELFF.